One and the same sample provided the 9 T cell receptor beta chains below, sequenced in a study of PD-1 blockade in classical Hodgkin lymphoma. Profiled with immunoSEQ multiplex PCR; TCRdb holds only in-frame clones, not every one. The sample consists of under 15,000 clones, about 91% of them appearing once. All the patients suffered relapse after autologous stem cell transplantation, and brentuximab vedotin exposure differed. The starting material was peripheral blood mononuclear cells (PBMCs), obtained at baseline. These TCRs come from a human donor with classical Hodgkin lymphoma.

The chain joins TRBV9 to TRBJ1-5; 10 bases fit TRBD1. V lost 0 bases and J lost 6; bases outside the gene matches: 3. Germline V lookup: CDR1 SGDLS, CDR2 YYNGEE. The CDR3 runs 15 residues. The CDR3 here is CASSVGQGAGQPQHF. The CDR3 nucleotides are TGTGCCAGCAGCGTAGGACAGGGGGCCGGTCAGCCCCAGCATTTT. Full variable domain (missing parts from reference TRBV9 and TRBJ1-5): DSGVTQTPKHLITATGQRVTLRCSPRSGDLSVYWYQQSLDQGLQFLIQYYNGEERAKGNILERFSAQQFPDLHSELNLSSLELGDSALYFCASSVGQGAGQPQHFGDGTRLSIL.

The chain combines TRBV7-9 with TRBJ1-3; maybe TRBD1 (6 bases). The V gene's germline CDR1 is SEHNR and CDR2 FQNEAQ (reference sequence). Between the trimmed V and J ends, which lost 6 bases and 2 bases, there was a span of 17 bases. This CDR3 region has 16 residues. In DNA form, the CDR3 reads TGTGCCAGCAGAACCAGGGAGGGGGGCGCTGGAAACACCATATATTTT. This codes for CASRTREGGAGNTIYF.

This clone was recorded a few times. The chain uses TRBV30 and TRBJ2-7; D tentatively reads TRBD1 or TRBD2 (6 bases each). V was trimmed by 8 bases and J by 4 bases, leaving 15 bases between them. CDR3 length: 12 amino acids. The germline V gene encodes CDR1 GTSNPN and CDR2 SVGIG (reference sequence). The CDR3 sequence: CARDSRGYEQYF. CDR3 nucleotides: TGTGCCCGGGACTCAAGGGGGTACGAGCAGTACTTC.

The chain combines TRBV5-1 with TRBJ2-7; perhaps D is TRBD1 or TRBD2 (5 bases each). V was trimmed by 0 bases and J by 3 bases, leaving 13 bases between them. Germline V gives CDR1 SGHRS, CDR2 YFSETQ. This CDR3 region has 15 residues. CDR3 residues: CASSLALGPNYEQYF. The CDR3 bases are TGCGCCAGCAGCTTGGCTTTGGGACCGAACTACGAGCAGTACTTC.

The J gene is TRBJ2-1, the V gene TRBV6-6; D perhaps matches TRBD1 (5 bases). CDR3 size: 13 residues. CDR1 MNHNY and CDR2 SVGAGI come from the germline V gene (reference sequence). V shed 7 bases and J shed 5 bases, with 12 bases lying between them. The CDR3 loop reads CASTQGNDNEQFF. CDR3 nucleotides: TGTGCCAGCACCCAGGGCAACGACAATGAGCAGTTCTTC.

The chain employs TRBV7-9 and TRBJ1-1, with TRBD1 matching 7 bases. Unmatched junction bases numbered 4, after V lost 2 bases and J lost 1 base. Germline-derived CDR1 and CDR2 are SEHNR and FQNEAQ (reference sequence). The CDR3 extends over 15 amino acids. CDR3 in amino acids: CASSLLTGKNTEAFF. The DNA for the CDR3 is TGTGCCAGCAGCTTACTGACAGGGAAGAACACTGAAGCTTTCTTT.

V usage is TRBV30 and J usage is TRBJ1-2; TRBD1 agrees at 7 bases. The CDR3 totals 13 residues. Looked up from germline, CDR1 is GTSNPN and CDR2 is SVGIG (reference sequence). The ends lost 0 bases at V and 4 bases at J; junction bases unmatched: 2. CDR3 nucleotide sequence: TGTGCCTGGAGTGTTTCAGGGGGCTATGGCTACACCTTC. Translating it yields CAWSVSGGYGYTF.

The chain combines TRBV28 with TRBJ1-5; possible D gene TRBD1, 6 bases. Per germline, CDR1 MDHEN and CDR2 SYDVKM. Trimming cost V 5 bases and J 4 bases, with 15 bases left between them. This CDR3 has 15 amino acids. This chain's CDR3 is CASSLEGGPNQPQHF. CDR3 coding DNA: TGTGCCAGCAGTCTGGAGGGGGGGCCAAATCAGCCCCAGCATTTT. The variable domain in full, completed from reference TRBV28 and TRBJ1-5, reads DVKVTQSSRYLVKRTGEKVFLECVQDMDHENMFWYRQDPGLGLRLIYFSYDVKMKEKGDIPEGYSVSREKKERFSLILESASTNQTSMYLCASSLEGGPNQPQHFGDGTRLSIL.

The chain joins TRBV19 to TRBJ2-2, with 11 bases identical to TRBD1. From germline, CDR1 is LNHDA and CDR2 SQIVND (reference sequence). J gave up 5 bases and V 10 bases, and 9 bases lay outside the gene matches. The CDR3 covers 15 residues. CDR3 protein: CATTPWDRGTGELFF. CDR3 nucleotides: TGTGCCACCACCCCATGGGACAGGGGGACCGGGGAGCTGTTTTTT. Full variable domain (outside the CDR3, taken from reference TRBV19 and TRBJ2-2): DGGITQSPKYLFRKEGQNVTLSCEQNLNHDAMYWYRQDPGQGLRLIYYSQIVNDFQKGDIAEGYSVSREKKESFPLTVTSAQKNPTAFYLCATTPWDRGTGELFFGEGSRLTVL.